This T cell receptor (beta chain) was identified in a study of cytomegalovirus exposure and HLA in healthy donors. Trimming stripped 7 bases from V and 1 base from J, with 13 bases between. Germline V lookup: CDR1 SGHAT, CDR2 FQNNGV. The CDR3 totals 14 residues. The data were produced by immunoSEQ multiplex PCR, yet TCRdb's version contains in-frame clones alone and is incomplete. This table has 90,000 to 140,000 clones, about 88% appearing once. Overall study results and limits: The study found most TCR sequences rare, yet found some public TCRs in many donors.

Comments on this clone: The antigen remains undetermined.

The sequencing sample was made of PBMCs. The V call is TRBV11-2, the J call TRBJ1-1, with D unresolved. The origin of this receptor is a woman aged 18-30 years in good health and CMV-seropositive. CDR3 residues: CASTLSQENTEAFF. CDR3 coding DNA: TGTGCCAGCACCCTAAGTCAGGAGAACACTGAAGCTTTCTTT. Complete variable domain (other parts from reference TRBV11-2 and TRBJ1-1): EAGVAQSPRYKIIEKRQSVAFWCNPISGHATLYWYQQILGQGPKLLIQFQNNGVVDDSQLPKDRFSAERLKGVDSTLKIQPAKLEDSAVYLCASTLSQENTEAFFGQGTRLTVV.